This T cell receptor beta chain was profiled in a study of blood T cells in healthy people across ages. On this clonotype itself: The antigen is not known.

Germline loops: CDR1 DFQATT, CDR2 SNEGSKA (reference sequence). V gave up 4 bases and J gave up 5 bases, with 12 bases separating them. This CDR3 contains 13 residues. Findings and limits, study-wide: Whereas aged donors had fewer naive CD4+ cells, long-lived donors had more of them and higher diversity.

Primed by a sample-barcoded 5' primer and a J-beta primer mix, a second PCR proceeded for 7 to 11 cycles. A single record per CDR3 protein comes from TCRdb applying MiXCR to the 5' RACE reads. The sample consists of around 850,000 distinct CDR3 sequences, 36% of them appearing once. The receptor's source is a man aged 18 to 35 in good health. The V and J genes are TRBV20-1 and TRBJ1-5; TRBD1 is a possible D gene (6 bases). Sequencing input: blood. CDR3 sequence (DNA): TGCAGTGCTATCACCAGGGGCGATCAGCCCCAGCATTTT. Its translation is CSAITRGDQPQHF.